This T cell receptor beta chain was retrieved from a study of shared T cell receptors in the human thymus. Clones were sequenced by immunoSEQ multiplex PCR, and TCRdb holds only the in-frame ones, with some missing. This table holds some 700,000 clones, 80% to 90% found once. Germline V lookup: CDR1 SGHTA, CDR2 FQGNSA. The CDR3 has 16 residues. Deletions cut 3 bases from V and 3 bases from J, with 16 bases between. These data are also associated with another study on human thymus T cells. That source adds: Seemingly biased V and J gene usage marked thymic and blood repertoires. There were highly overlapping thymic repertoires among unrelated individuals, as related research reported.

Input material: thymocytes. This clonotype was sampled from a girl younger than two with a congenital heart defect. The chain carries TRBV7-2 and TRBJ2-3; TRBD1 might be the D (6 bases). The CDR3 DNA follows: TGTGCCAGCAGCTTTAAAGGGTCGACAGGAACAGATACGCAGTATTTT. Translated: CASSFKGSTGTDTQYF.